The sample holds a few counts of the clone carrying this T cell receptor beta chain. Its cognate antigen is unknown. Gene names are the mouse ones. The read ends 1 residue before the CDR3 terminus; that terminus is restored from the germline J gene. Produced via immunoSEQ multiplex PCR; TCRdb's table is partial and in-frame only. The sample lists about 5,800 clones, around 47% seen once, with approximately 3% in the top ten. This entry belongs to a study of tissue T cells after allogeneic stem cell transplantation. Study-wide results and limits: Shared clones across patients were few; motif clustering revealed tissue-specific shared signatures. Anatomically similar tissues had similar TCR repertoires within each patient. Alloreactivity or antigen specificity of tissue TCRs was not determined; some clones might be host cells.

The time point here: mouse harvest day 7 after allogeneic transplant. Mouse grafts combined 10^7 T-cell-depleted bone marrow cells with 10^6 splenic CD5+ T cells. B6 (H2b) cells into BALB/c (H2d) mice; tissues taken at day 7 or 14. CDR1 is KGHPV, CDR2 FQNQEV, per germline (reference sequence). V dropped 0 bases and J dropped 0 bases, with 11 bases sitting between them. The CDR3 loop spans 17 amino acids. This chain joins TRBV26 and TRBJ2-2; TRBD1 is a possible D gene (6 bases). The specimen sequenced was skin. This TCR derives from a female BALB/c mouse given C57BL/6 T cells with graft-versus-host disease after an allogeneic hematopoietic cell transplant. The CDR3 bases that were read are TGTGCCAGCAGTCTGTCGATCGGGACAACAAACACCGGGCAGCTCTAC. Its protein product is CASSLSIGTTNTGQLY. The full CDR3 sequence reads CASSLSIGTTNTGQLYF. The full variable domain, its missing parts supplied by reference TRBV26 and TRBJ2-2, is NSKVIQTPRYLVKGQGQKAKMRCIPEKGHPVVFWYQQNKNNEFKFLINFQNQEVLQQIDMTEKRFSAECPSNSPCSLEIQSSEAGDSALYLCASSLSIGTTNTGQLYFGEGSKLTVL.